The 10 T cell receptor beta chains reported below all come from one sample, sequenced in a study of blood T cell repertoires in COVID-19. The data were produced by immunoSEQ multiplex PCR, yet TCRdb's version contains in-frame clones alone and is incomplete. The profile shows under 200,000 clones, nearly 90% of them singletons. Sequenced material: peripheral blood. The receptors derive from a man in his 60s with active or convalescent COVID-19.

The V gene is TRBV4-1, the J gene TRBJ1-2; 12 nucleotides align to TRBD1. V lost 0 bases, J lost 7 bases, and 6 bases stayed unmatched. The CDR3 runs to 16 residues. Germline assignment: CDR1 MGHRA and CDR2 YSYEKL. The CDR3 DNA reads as TGCGCCAGCAGCCAAGAAGGGGGACAGGGGGCCAGTGGCTACACCTTC. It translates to CASSQEGGQGASGYTF.

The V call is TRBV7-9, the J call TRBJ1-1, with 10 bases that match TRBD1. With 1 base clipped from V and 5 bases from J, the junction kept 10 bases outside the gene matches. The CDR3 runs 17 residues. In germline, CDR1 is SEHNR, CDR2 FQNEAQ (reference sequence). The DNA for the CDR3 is TGTGCCAGCAGCTTAGGGCGGGGACAGGGGCAGAGGACTGAAGCTTTCTTT. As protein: CASSLGRGQGQRTEAFF. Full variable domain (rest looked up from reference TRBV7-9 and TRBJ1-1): DTGVSQNPRHKITKRGQNVTFRCDPISEHNRLYWYRQTLGQGPEFLTYFQNEAQLEKSRLLSDRFSAERPKGSFSTLEIQRTEQGDSAMYLCASSLGRGQGQRTEAFFGQGTRLTVV.

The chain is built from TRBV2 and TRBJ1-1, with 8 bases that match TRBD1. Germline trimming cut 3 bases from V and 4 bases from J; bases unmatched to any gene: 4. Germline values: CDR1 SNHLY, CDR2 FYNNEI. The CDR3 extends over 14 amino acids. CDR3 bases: TGTGCCAGCAGTGACCAGGGGGCGGGCACTGAAGCTTTCTTT. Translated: CASSDQGAGTEAFF.

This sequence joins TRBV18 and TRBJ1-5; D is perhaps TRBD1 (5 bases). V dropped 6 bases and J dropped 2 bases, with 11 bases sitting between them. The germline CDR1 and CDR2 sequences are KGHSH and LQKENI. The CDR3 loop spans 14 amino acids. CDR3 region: CASSPGVGNQPQHF. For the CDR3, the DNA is TGTGCCAGCTCGCCGGGGGTAGGCAATCAGCCCCAGCATTTT.

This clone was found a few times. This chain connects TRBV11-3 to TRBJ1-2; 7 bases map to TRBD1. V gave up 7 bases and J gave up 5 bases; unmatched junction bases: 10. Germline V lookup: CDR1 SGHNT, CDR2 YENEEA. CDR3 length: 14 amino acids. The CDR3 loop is CASTFDRVRYGYTF. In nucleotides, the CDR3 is TGTGCCAGCACCTTCGACAGGGTGAGGTATGGCTACACCTTC.

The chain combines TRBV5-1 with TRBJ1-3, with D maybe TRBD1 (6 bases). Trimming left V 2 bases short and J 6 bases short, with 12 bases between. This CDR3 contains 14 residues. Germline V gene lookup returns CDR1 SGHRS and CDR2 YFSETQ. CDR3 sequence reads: CASSFSGQQNTIYF. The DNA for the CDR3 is TGCGCCAGCAGCTTTTCTGGACAGCAAAACACCATATATTTT.

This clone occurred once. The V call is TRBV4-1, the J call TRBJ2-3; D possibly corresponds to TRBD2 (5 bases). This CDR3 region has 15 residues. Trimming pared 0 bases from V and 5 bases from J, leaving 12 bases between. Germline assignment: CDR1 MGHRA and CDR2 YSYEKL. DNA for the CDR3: TGCGCCAGCAGCCAAGAGTCCGGGGTCGTAGATACGCAGTATTTT. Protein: CASSQESGVVDTQYF.

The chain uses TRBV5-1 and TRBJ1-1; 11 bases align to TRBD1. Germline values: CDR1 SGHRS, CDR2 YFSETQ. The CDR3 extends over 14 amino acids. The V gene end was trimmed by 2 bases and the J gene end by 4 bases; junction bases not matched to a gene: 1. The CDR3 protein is CASSFGTGGTEAFF. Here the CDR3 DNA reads TGCGCCAGCAGCTTTGGGACAGGGGGCACTGAAGCTTTCTTT.

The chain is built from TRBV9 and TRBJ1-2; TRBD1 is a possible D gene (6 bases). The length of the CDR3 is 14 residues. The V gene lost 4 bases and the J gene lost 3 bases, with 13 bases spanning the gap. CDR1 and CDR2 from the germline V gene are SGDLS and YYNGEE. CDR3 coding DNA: TGTGCCAGCAGCCGGAAGACAGGTGACTATGGCTACACCTTC. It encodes CASSRKTGDYGYTF.

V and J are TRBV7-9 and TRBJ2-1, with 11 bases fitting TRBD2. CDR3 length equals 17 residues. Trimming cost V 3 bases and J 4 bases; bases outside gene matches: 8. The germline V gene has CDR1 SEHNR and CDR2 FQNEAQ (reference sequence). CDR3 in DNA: TGTGCCAGCAGCTTTGTCCTAGCGGGGGGCAGTTACAATGAGCAGTTCTTC. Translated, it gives CASSFVLAGGSYNEQFF. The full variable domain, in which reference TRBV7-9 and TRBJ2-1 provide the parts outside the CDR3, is DTGVSQNPRHKITKRGQNVTFRCDPISEHNRLYWYRQTLGQGPEFLTYFQNEAQLEKSRLLSDRFSAERPKGSFSTLEIQRTEQGDSAMYLCASSFVLAGGSYNEQFFGPGTRLTVL.